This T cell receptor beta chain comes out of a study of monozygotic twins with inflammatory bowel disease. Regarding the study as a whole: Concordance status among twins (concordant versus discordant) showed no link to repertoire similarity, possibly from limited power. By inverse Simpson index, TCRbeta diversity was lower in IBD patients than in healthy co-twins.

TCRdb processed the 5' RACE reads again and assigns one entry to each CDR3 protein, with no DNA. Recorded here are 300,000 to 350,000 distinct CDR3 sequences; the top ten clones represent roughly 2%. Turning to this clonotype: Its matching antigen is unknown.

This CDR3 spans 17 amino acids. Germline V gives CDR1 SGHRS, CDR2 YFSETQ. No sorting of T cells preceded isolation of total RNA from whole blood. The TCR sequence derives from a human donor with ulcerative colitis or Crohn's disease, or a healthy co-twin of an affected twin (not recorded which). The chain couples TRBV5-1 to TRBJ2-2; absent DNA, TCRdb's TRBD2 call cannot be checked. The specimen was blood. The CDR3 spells CASSKTVAGTVSGELFF.